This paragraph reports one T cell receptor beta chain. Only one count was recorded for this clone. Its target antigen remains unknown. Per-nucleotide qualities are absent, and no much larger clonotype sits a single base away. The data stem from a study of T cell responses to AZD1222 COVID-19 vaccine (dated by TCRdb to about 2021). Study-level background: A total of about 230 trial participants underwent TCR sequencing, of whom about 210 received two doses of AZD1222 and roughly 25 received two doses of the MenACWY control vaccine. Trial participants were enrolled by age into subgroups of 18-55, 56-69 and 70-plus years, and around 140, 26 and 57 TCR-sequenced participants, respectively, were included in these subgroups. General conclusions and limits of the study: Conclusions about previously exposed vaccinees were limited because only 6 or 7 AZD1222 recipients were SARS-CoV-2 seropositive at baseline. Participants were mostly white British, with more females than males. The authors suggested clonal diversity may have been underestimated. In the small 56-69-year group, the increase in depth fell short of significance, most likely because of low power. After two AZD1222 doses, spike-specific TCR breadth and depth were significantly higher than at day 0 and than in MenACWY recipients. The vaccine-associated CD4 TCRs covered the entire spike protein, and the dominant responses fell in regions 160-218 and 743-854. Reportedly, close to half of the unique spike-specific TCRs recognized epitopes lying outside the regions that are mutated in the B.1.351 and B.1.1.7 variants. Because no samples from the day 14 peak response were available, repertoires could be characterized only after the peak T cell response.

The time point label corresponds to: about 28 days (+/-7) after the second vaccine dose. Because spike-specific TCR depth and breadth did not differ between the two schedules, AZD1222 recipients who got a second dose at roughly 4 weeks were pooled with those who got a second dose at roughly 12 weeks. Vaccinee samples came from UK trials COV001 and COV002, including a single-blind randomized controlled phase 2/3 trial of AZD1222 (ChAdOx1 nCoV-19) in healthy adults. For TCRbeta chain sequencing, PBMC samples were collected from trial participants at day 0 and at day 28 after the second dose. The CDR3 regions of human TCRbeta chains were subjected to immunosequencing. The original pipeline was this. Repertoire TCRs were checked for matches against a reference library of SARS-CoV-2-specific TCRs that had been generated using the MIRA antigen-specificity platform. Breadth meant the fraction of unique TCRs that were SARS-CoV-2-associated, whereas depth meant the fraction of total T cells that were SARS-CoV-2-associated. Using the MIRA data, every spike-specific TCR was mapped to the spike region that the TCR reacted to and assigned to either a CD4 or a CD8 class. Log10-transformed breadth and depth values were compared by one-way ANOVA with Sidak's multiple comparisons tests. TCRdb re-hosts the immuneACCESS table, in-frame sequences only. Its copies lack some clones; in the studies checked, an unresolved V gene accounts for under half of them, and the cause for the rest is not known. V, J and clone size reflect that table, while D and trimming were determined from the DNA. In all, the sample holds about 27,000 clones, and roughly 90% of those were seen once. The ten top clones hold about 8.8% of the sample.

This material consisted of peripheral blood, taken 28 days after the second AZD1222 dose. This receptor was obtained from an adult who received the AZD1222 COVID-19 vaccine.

The DNA sequence is TGCAGCGTAAAACGGGACAGACATAATGAAAAACTGTTTTTT. It translates as CSVKRDRHNEKLFF. The sequence is built from TRBV29-1 and TRBJ1-4; 7 nucleotides in the junction match TRBD1. Inclusive of the bounding cysteine and phenylalanine, the CDR3 is 14 residues long. CDR3 DNA is the only sequence kept; it has 42 bases, read in frame from the first base. Compared with germline, V lacks 6 bases and J lacks 4 bases; bases without a gene match: 8. Taken from the germline V gene, the CDR1 and CDR2 loops are SQVTM and ANQGSEA.